This TCR beta chain was retrieved from a study of blood T cell repertoires in COVID-19. Across the whole study: Both acute and convalescent COVID-19 samples were obtained from the United States, Italy and Spain.

The CDR3 consists of 13 residues. The germline V gene has CDR1 SGDLS and CDR2 YYNGEE. Trimming shortened V by 0 bases and J by 4 bases, and 5 bases separated the two germline ends. Source study methods: Using reference gene primer amplification, nucleated cell counts were estimated. TCRdb keeps only in-frame clones here, not all; method: immunoSEQ multiplex PCR. That table gives V, J and clone size, and the DNA gave D and trimming. In the table there are about 45,000 clones, 70% to 90% of which are singletons. The sequencing input was peripheral blood. V is TRBV9 and J is TRBJ1-3, with unresolved D. The source of this sequence is a human donor in a cohort sampled during active COVID-19. The CDR3 loop reads CASSVVEGNTIYF. As DNA, the CDR3 is TGTGCCAGCAGCGTAGTCGAGGGAAACACCATATATTTT.